A single sample is the source of the 7 T cell receptor beta chains below, sequenced in a study of OX40 agonist ivuxolimab in advanced cancers. Generated by immunoSEQ multiplex PCR, the TCRdb table keeps only in-frame clones and is missing some. Of fewer than 95,000 clones listed, about 80% are singletons. The sample was CD4+ or CD8+ T cells sorted from blood, taken in a trial of the OX40 agonist ivuxolimab. The receptors derive from an adult with an advanced solid tumor such as melanoma, head and neck, liver or kidney cancer.

This clone was observed a single time. The chain carries TRBV7-9 and TRBJ2-7; the match to TRBD2 covers 10 bases. Per the germline V gene, CDR1 is SEHNR and CDR2 is FQNEAQ (reference sequence). The CDR3 spans 15 residues. V trimming: 1 base; J trimming: 6 bases; junction bases outside the gene matches: 6. CDR3 in DNA: TGTGCCAGCAGCTTAGGTCTAGCGGGAGTGGGCGAGCAGTACTTC. It translates to CASSLGLAGVGEQYF.

This sequence joins TRBV7-2 and TRBJ1-1, with D hard to call. CDR1 is SGHTA and CDR2 is FQGNSA in the germline V gene. V shed 5 bases and J shed 1 base, with 14 bases lying between them. The CDR3 has 15 amino acids. CDR3 nucleotide sequence: TGTGCCAGCAGCAGGGTTCGGTCACAGAACACTGAAGCTTTCTTT. Its protein product is CASSRVRSQNTEAFF.

The chain combines TRBV6-6 with TRBJ2-7; D unresolved. The V end lost 5 bases, the J end lost 1 base, and 12 bases lay between the germline ends. The CDR3 consists of 14 residues. Germline V CDR1 and CDR2: MNHNY, SVGAGI (reference sequence). This chain's CDR3 is CASSTRHGSYEQYF. CDR3 coding DNA: TGTGCCAGCAGTACCAGACATGGTTCCTACGAGCAGTACTTC.

J is TRBJ2-3 and V is TRBV6-4, with 7 bases aligning to TRBD2. Germline V gene lookup returns CDR1 MRHNA and CDR2 SNTAGT. V shed 5 bases, J shed 0 bases, and the junction held 5 bases outside the gene matches. The CDR3 runs to 15 residues. The CDR3 reads CASSKTSRSTDTQYF. As DNA, the CDR3 is TGTGCCAGCAGTAAGACTAGCAGGAGCACAGATACGCAGTATTTT.

In this sample, this clone turned up once. The chain links TRBV7-2 to TRBJ1-3, with D possibly matching TRBD1 (6 bases). The CDR3 extends over 15 amino acids. V lost 6 bases to trimming and J lost 0 bases, with 12 bases between them. Germline CDR1 is SGHTA and CDR2 is FQGNSA. The CDR3 sequence: CASRATGSSGNTIYF. CDR3 nucleotides: TGTGCCAGCAGGGCCACAGGGAGCTCTGGAAACACCATATATTTT. The full variable domain, rest sourced from reference TRBV7-2 and TRBJ1-3, is GAGVSQSPSNKVTEKGKDVELRCDPISGHTALYWYRQSLGQGLEFLIYFQGNSAPDKSGLPSDRFSAERTGGSVSTLTIQRTQQEDSAVYLCASRATGSSGNTIYFGEGSWLTVV.

The CDR3 here is CASSHRWGNQPQHF. The CDR3, as DNA: TGTGCCAGCAGCCATCGGTGGGGCAATCAGCCCCAGCATTTT. The V gene is TRBV7-8, the J gene TRBJ1-5, with D uncertain. V was shortened by 5 bases and J by 2 bases, with 10 bases between the two germline ends. The CDR3 length is 14 residues. Germline V gives CDR1 SGHVS, CDR2 FQNEAQ.

This clone was seen once. The chain recombines TRBV4-1 with TRBJ1-1, with unresolved D. V was clipped by 1 base and J by 5 bases, with 11 bases between them. The V gene's germline CDR1 is MGHRA and CDR2 YSYEKL. The CDR3 loop spans 14 amino acids. CDR3 in DNA: TGCGCCAGCAGCCAAGGGCCGAGGAGTACTGAAGCTTTCTTT. Its protein product is CASSQGPRSTEAFF.